The 16 T cell receptor beta chains in this list originate from one sample, sequenced in a study of cytomegalovirus exposure and HLA in healthy donors. The study ran its PCR with 60 Vbeta and 13 Jbeta primers. The data were produced by immunoSEQ multiplex PCR, yet TCRdb's version contains in-frame clones alone and is incomplete. The sample comprises about 210,000 clones, nearly 80% of which are singletons, and 1.5% to 2% rests with the top ten. Sequenced input: PBMCs. The receptors were sampled from a male donor in good health and CMV-seronegative.

V is TRBV11-2 and J is TRBJ1-6, with D maybe TRBD1 (6 bases). Germline values: CDR1 SGHAT, CDR2 FQNNGV. The V gene lost 6 bases and the J gene lost 10 bases, with 22 bases spanning the gap. CDR3 length equals 16 residues. The CDR3 bases are TGTGCCAGCAGTCTAAACGGACAGAGGGGAGACTCACCCCTCCACTTT. This encodes CASSLNGQRGDSPLHF.

V is TRBV7-2 and J is TRBJ2-7; D might be TRBD2 (5 bases). The germline CDR1 and CDR2 sequences are SGHTA and FQGNSA. V was clipped by 0 bases and J by 4 bases, with 16 bases between them. The CDR3 has 16 amino acids. CDR3 coding DNA: TGTGCCAGCAGCTTAGCCGCCGTAGGACGGACTTACGAGCAGTACTTC. Residues: CASSLAAVGRTYEQYF.

J is TRBJ2-1 and V is TRBV19, with 7 bases that match TRBD2. The CDR3 loop spans 19 amino acids. The ends lost 0 bases at V and 0 bases at J; junction bases unmatched: 11. The V gene's germline CDR1 is LNHDA and CDR2 SQIVND (reference sequence). CDR3 protein: CASSIDYGLAETSYNEQFF. For the CDR3, the DNA is TGTGCCAGTAGTATAGATTATGGGCTAGCGGAGACCTCCTACAATGAGCAGTTCTTC. The variable domain in full, with the rest retrieved from reference TRBV19 and TRBJ2-1, is DGGITQSPKYLFRKEGQNVTLSCEQNLNHDAMYWYRQDPGQGLRLIYYSQIVNDFQKGDIAEGYSVSREKKESFPLTVTSAQKNPTAFYLCASSIDYGLAETSYNEQFFGPGTRLTVL.

The chain combines TRBV5-4 with TRBJ1-2; 7 positions agree with TRBD1. The length of the CDR3 is 14 residues. Germline V CDR1 and CDR2: SGHNT, YYREEE (reference sequence). Trimming cost V 0 bases and J 2 bases; bases outside gene matches: 1. The CDR3 bases are TGTGCCAGCAGCTTGGACAGGGGAAACTATGGCTACACCTTC. It is translated as CASSLDRGNYGYTF. Drawing the rest from reference TRBV5-4 and TRBJ1-2, the complete variable domain is ETGVTQSPTHLIKTRGQQVTLRCSSQSGHNTVSWYQQALGQGPQFIFQYYREEENGRGNFPPRFSGLQFPNYSSELNVNALELDDSALYLCASSLDRGNYGYTFGSGTRLTVV.

About this clone itself: Other DNA sequences from this sample encode an identical CDR3 as well. The chain has TRBV7-3 and TRBJ2-3, with TRBD2 matching 10 bases. With 2 bases clipped from V and 4 bases from J, the junction kept 3 bases outside the gene matches. The CDR3 is made up of 15 amino acids. Germline CDR1 reads SGHTA; CDR2 reads FQGTGA. The DNA of the CDR3 is TGTGCCAGCAGCTTACTAGCGGGAGTCTCAGATACGCAGTATTTT. Translating it yields CASSLLAGVSDTQYF. Full variable domain (missing parts from reference TRBV7-3 and TRBJ2-3): GAGVSQTPSNKVTEKGKYVELRCDPISGHTALYWYRQSLGQGPEFLIYFQGTGAADDSGLPNDRFFAVRPEGSVSTLKIQRTERGDSAVYLCASSLLAGVSDTQYFGPGTRLTVL.

The chain couples TRBV7-6 to TRBJ1-5; D remains unclear. Trimming took off 5 bases at V and 7 bases at J, with 12 bases between the two ends. The CDR3 is made up of 13 amino acids. Germline V gene sequence: CDR1 SGHVS, CDR2 FNYEAQ. The CDR3 loop is CASSESLEQPQHF. The CDR3 region has the DNA TGTGCCAGCAGCGAGAGTTTAGAGCAGCCCCAGCATTTT.

This chain joins TRBV5-1 and TRBJ1-2; the D gene is possibly TRBD1 (6 bases). The CDR3 contains 13 residues. V was shortened by 5 bases and J by 8 bases, with 16 bases between the two germline ends. Germline lookup yields CDR1 SGHRS and CDR2 YFSETQ. As DNA, the CDR3 is TGCGCCAGCAGTTACCGGGACAACGCCGGCTACACCTTC. Amino acid sequence: CASSYRDNAGYTF. Full variable domain (rest looked up from reference TRBV5-1 and TRBJ1-2): KAGVTQTPRYLIKTRGQQVTLSCSPISGHRSVSWYQQTPGQGLQFLFEYFSETQRNKGNFPGRFSGRQFSNSRSEMNVSTLELGDSALYLCASSYRDNAGYTFGSGTRLTVV.

This chain connects TRBV2 to TRBJ2-1; tentatively, D is TRBD2 (6 bases). The CDR3 is 16 amino acids. V was cut by 2 bases and J by 3 bases, with 14 bases left in between. Germline values: CDR1 SNHLY, CDR2 FYNNEI. CDR3 sequence (DNA): TGTGCCAGCAGTGAATTGACGGGAGTAAACTACAATGAGCAGTTCTTC. Amino acid sequence: CASSELTGVNYNEQFF.

V is TRBV30 and J is TRBJ2-1; tentative D call: TRBD2 (5 bases). CDR3 length: 16 residues. Per germline, CDR1 GTSNPN and CDR2 SVGIG (reference sequence). V lost 1 base, J lost 0 bases, and 13 bases lay in between. CDR3 DNA: TGTGCCTGGAGTGGGTGGTGGGAGAGCTCCTACAATGAGCAGTTCTTC. It translates to CAWSGWWESSYNEQFF.

The V and J genes are TRBV4-3 and TRBJ1-6; no clear D gene. CDR1 and CDR2 from the germline V gene are LGHNA and YSLEER. CDR3 length equals 13 residues. V lost 4 bases and J 10 bases, leaving 11 bases between the germline ends. The CDR3 region has the DNA TGCGCCAGCAGCCCTCAGCGGGCATCACCCCTCCACTTT. Residues: CASSPQRASPLHF.

The rearrangement uses TRBV5-5 and TRBJ1-4, with TRBD1 as a possible D gene (6 bases). CDR3 length: 15 amino acids. Germline CDR1 reads SGHKS; CDR2 reads YYEKEE (reference sequence). V was cut by 7 bases and J by 8 bases, with 21 bases left in between. Here the CDR3 reads CASVPSGGAGEKLFF. CDR3 bases: TGTGCCAGCGTTCCTTCGGGGGGCGCTGGGGAAAAACTGTTTTTT.

J is TRBJ2-2 and V is TRBV7-9, with 8 bases aligning to TRBD1. This CDR3 spans 16 amino acids. The junction had 7 bases not matched to a gene; V was cut back by 5 bases and J by 2 bases. Germline V lookup: CDR1 SEHNR, CDR2 FQNEAQ (reference sequence). Written as DNA, the CDR3 is TGTGCCAGCAGCCCACGGGACAGGATAAACACCGGGGAGCTGTTTTTT. Translated, it gives CASSPRDRINTGELFF.

This rearrangement joins TRBV7-9 to TRBJ1-4; TRBD1 agrees at 7 bases. Germline-derived CDR1 and CDR2 are SEHNR and FQNEAQ (reference sequence). The V and J ends lost 5 bases and 6 bases, in that order; junction bases with no gene match: 6. This CDR3 has 14 amino acids. CDR3 sequence: CASSQGGRDEKLFF. As DNA, the CDR3 is TGTGCCAGCAGCCAGGGGGGAAGGGATGAAAAACTGTTTTTT.

The chain combines TRBV14 with TRBJ1-3; 8 nucleotides agree with TRBD1. CDR3 size: 15 residues. With 4 bases clipped from V and 4 bases from J, the junction kept 6 bases outside the gene matches. The germline V gene has CDR1 SGHDN and CDR2 FVKESK. For the CDR3, the DNA is TGTGCCAGCAGCCGGGACAGGCTCCCCGGAAACACCATATATTTT. Amino acid sequence: CASSRDRLPGNTIYF. Using reference TRBV14 and TRBJ1-3 for the parts outside the CDR3, the full variable domain is EAGVTQFPSHSVIEKGQTVTLRCDPISGHDNLYWYRRVMGKEIKFLLHFVKESKQDESGMPNNRFLAERTGGTYSTLKVQPAELEDSGVYFCASSRDRLPGNTIYFGEGSWLTVV.

Note on this clone: Within the sample, other DNA sequences also encode this same CDR3. The rearrangement uses TRBV5-1 and TRBJ2-1; TRBD1 agrees at 9 bases. The V gene's germline CDR1 is SGHRS and CDR2 YFSETQ. The CDR3 has 14 residues. V was pared by 3 bases and J by 6 bases, with 4 bases of the junction left unmatched. CDR3 DNA: TGCGCCAGCAGCTCCGGGACAGGGATCAATGAGCAGTTCTTC. This encodes CASSSGTGINEQFF.

The chain combines TRBV27 with TRBJ2-3; a possible D gene is TRBD1 (5 bases). Germline V gene data show CDR1 as MNHEY and CDR2 as SMNVEV (reference sequence). The CDR3 totals 15 residues. Trimming left V 5 bases short and J 0 bases short, with 12 bases between. The CDR3 sequence: CASSPSRVSTDTQYF. The DNA of the CDR3 is TGTGCCAGCAGTCCCTCCAGGGTGAGCACAGATACGCAGTATTTT.